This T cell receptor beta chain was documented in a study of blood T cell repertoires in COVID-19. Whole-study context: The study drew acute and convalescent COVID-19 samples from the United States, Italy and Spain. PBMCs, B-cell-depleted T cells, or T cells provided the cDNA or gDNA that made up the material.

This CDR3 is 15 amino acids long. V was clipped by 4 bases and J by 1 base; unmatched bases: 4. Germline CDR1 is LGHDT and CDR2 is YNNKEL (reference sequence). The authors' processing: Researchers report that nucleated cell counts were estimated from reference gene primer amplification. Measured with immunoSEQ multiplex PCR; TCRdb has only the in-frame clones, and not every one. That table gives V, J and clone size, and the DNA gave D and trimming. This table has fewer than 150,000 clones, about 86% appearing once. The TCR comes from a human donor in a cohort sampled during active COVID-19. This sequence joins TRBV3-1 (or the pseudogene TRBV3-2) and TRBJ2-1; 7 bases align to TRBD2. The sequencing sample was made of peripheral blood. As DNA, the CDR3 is TGTGCCAGCAGCCCCCCTAGCGGTTCCTACAATGAGCAGTTCTTC. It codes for CASSPPSGSYNEQFF.